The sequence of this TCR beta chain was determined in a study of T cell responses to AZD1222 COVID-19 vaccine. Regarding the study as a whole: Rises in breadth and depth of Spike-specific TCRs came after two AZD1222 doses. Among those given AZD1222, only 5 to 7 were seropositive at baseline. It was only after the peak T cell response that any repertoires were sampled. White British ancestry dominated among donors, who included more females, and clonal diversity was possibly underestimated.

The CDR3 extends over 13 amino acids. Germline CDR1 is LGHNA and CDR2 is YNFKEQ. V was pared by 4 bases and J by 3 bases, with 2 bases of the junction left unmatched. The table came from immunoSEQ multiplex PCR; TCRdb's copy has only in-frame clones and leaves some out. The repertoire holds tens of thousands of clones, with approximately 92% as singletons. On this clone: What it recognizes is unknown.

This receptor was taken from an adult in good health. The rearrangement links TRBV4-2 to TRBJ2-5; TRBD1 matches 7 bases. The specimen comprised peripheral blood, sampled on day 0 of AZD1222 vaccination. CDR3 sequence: CASSLTGKETQYF. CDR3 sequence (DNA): TGTGCCAGCAGCCTGACAGGGAAAGAGACCCAGTACTTC.